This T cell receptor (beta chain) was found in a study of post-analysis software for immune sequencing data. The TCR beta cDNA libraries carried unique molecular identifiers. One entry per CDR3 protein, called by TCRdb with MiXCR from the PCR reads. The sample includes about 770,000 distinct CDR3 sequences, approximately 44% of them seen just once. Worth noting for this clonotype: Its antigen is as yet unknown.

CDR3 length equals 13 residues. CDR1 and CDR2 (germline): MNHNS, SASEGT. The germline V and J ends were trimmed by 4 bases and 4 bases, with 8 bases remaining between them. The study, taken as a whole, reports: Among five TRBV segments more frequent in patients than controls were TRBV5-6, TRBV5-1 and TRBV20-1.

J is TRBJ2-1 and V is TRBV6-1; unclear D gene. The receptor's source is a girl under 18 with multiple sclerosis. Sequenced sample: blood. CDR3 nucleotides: TGTGCCAGCAGTGTGACGGATTACAATGAGCAGTTCTTC. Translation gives CASSVTDYNEQFF.